A single sample is the source of the 27 T cell receptor beta chains below, sequenced in a study of T-cell reconstitution after alpha-beta-depleted transplantation in children (dated by TCRdb to 2015 to 2016). The sample's treatment or condition label is to be understood as: allogeneic hematopoietic cell transplantation with graft depleted of TCRalphabeta T cells and CD19 B cells. To prepare the library, PCR was applied. The instrument was an Illumina HiSeq 2500. To normalize quantification of the TCRbeta repertoire, the TCR libraries were built with molecular barcoding that relied on unique molecular identifiers. The public reads were reprocessed in TCRdb via fastp at Q25 and MiXCR, keeping in-frame beta chains. One record per CDR3 amino acid sequence lists the most common genes and DNA. The sample includes fewer than 500,000 distinct CDR3 sequences, with 43% observed a single time. The top ten hold 27% of the sample.

Sample: PBMCs, taken before TCRalphabeta/CD19-depleted stem cell transplant. The receptors derive from a girl aged 2 to 9 with aplastic anemia, due to receive a stem cell transplant.

In its sample, this clonotype was seen many times. This rearrangement joins TRBV4-1 to TRBJ2-2, with TRBD2 identical over 13 bases. This CDR3 is built from 18 residues. CDR1 is MGHRA, CDR2 YSYEKL, per germline. Germline trimming cut 4 bases from V and 7 bases from J; bases unmatched to any gene: 12. CDR3 nucleotide sequence: TGCGCCAGCAGCCCGCGGCCCCGGACTAGCGGGAGCGGCGGGGAGCTGTTTTTT. As protein: CASSPRPRTSGSGGELFF.

The table lists this clonotype with many counts. This chain uses TRBV11-2 with TRBJ2-1, with 8 nucleotides matching TRBD2. Germline assignment: CDR1 SGHAT and CDR2 FQNNGV. This CDR3 comprises 19 residues. After removal of 1 base from V and 3 bases from J, the junction contained 14 bases not matched to a gene. The DNA for the CDR3 is TGTGCCAGCAGCTTAGTATCTAGCGGGCCATTTGTTTACTACAATGAGCAGTTCTTC. Translating gives CASSLVSSGPFVYYNEQFF.

This clonotype has at least ten counts. The rearrangement uses TRBV20-1 and TRBJ2-1, with 12 bases aligning to TRBD2. The ends lost 4 bases at V and 5 bases at J; junction bases unmatched: 9. Per germline, CDR1 DFQATT and CDR2 SNEGSKA (reference sequence). The CDR3 runs to 16 residues. This CDR3 reads CSATILAGGPNNEQFF. CDR3 bases: TGCAGTGCTACCATACTAGCGGGAGGACCTAACAATGAGCAGTTCTTC.

This clonotype was detected a few times. The J gene is TRBJ1-6, the V gene TRBV20-1; D is unresolved. The CDR3 runs 14 residues. Germline loops: CDR1 DFQATT, CDR2 SNEGSKA (reference sequence). Between the trimmed V and J ends, which lost 4 bases and 3 bases, there was a span of 10 bases. Here the CDR3 reads CSATAGHYNSPLHF. Written as DNA, the CDR3 is TGCAGTGCTACCGCCGGCCACTATAATTCACCCCTCCACTTT.

This clonotype was seen at least ten times. This rearrangement joins TRBV10-3 to TRBJ2-3; D is perhaps TRBD2 (5 bases). The CDR3 extends over 18 amino acids. The germline V and J ends were trimmed by 2 bases and 2 bases, with 20 bases remaining between them. The V gene's germline CDR1 is ENHRY and CDR2 SYGVKD. The CDR3 nucleotides are TGTGCCATCAGTGAGAACGGGAACTGGGGATACAACACAGATACGCAGTATTTT. It is translated as CAISENGNWGYNTDTQYF.

The CDR3 sequence is CASSFRQGPTGELFF. The CDR3 DNA sequence: TGCGCCAGCAGCTTCAGACAGGGGCCGACCGGGGAGCTGTTTTTT. The chain combines TRBV5-1 with TRBJ2-2, with 8 positions matching TRBD1. The CDR3 contains 15 residues. Germline CDR1 reads SGHRS; CDR2 reads YFSETQ. V lost 2 bases and J lost 5; bases outside the gene matches: 5.

This clonotype was counted only a few times. This chain uses TRBV25-1 with TRBJ2-7; 9 nucleotides match TRBD2. The V segment lost 8 bases and the J segment 2 bases; nucleotides outside the gene matches: 7. The germline V gene encodes CDR1 MGHDK and CDR2 SYGVNS. This CDR3 contains 14 residues. CDR3 DNA: TGTGCCAGCCAAGTCGCGGGAGGGCCCTACGAGCAGTACTTC. Protein sequence: CASQVAGGPYEQYF.

The gene calls are TRBV6-5 and TRBJ1-5; D ambiguous. The CDR3 sequence is 14 residues long. V gave up 2 bases and J gave up 4 bases, with 9 bases separating them. The V gene's germline CDR1 is MNHEY and CDR2 SVGAGI. The CDR3 protein is CASSYQAVNQPQHF. In nucleotides, the CDR3 is TGTGCCAGCAGTTACCAGGCAGTAAATCAGCCCCAGCATTTT.

This clonotype was observed a handful of times. This chain uses TRBV12-3 or TRBV12-4 with TRBJ2-1; perhaps TRBD2 as D (5 bases). The V end was cut by 3 bases, the J end by 0 bases, with 9 bases between. The CDR3 extends over 15 amino acids. CDR3 DNA: TGTGCCAGCAGTTTCAGACTAAGCTCCTACAATGAGCAGTTCTTC. Amino acids: CASSFRLSSYNEQFF.

This clonotype was seen only once. The CDR3: CASTLAGGTETQYF. The CDR3 DNA follows: TGTGCCAGTACCCTAGCGGGGGGGACAGAGACCCAGTACTTC. The genes are TRBV5-6 and TRBJ2-5, with TRBD2 matching over 12 bases. The CDR3 runs 14 residues. V was clipped by 8 bases and J by 4 bases; unmatched bases: 6. Looked up from germline, CDR1 is SGHDT and CDR2 is YYEEEE.

This clonotype was observed a few times. The chain links TRBV7-9 to TRBJ1-3; D unclear. Germline V gene sequence: CDR1 SEHNR, CDR2 FQNEAQ (reference sequence). Trimming left V 6 bases short and J 0 bases short, with 3 bases between. There are 12 residues in the CDR3. The CDR3 DNA reads TGTGCCAGCAGGGTCTCTGGAAACACCATATATTTT. Protein product: CASRVSGNTIYF.

In its sample, this clonotype was seen many times. The chain couples TRBV6-1 to TRBJ2-7; a weak D match, TRBD2 (6 bases). V shed 2 bases and J shed 10 bases, with 9 bases lying between them. The V gene's germline CDR1 is MNHNS and CDR2 SASEGT. The CDR3 covers 11 residues. CDR3 loop: CASSETGEQYF. The CDR3 bases are TGTGCCAGCAGTGAAACGGGGGAACAGTACTTC.

A note on this clonotype: A read error is possible here, since a much larger clone lies one base away. The chain is built from TRBV7-2 and TRBJ2-2; 7 bases are shared with TRBD2. This CDR3 is built from 15 residues. Germline V lookup: CDR1 SGHTA, CDR2 FQGNSA. The CDR3 spells CASSPGGGVTWELFF. CDR3 DNA sequence: TGTGCCAGCAGCCCCGGGGGAGGGGTCACCTGGGAGCTGTTTTTT.

This clonotype was observed many times. The V call is TRBV27, the J call TRBJ2-7; 8 positions agree with TRBD1. CDR3 size: 15 residues. Trimming took 6 bases from V and 3 from J; bases not matched to a gene: 10. The germline V gene encodes CDR1 MNHEY and CDR2 SMNVEV (reference sequence). CDR3 loop: CASSKAGTGFYEQYF. The CDR3 bases are TGTGCCAGCAGCAAAGCCGGGACAGGATTCTACGAGCAGTACTTC.

Many counts were recorded for this clonotype. This rearrangement joins TRBV12-3 or TRBV12-4 to TRBJ1-5; D remains ambiguous. The CDR3 runs 15 residues. Trimming stripped 5 bases from V and 9 bases from J, with 20 bases between. The chain's CDR3 is CASSLRISSPGPQHF. CDR3 sequence (DNA): TGTGCCAGCAGTCTCCGAATATCATCCCCTGGGCCCCAGCATTTT.

V gene TRBV7-9 combines with J gene TRBJ2-3; D ambiguous. This CDR3 has 14 amino acids. V lost 1 base to trimming and J lost 3 bases, with 8 bases between them. In germline, CDR1 is SEHNR, CDR2 FQNEAQ (reference sequence). This chain's CDR3 is CASSLDGLTDTQYF. The CDR3 coding sequence is TGTGCCAGCAGCTTAGACGGCTTGACAGATACGCAGTATTTT.

This chain uses TRBV20-1 with TRBJ1-5; 10 bases are a match to TRBD1. Unmatched junction bases numbered 2, after V lost 5 bases and J lost 1 base. CDR1 is DFQATT and CDR2 is SNEGSKA in the germline V gene (reference sequence). The CDR3 is 14 amino acids. CDR3 sequence: CSAGGQGSNQPQHF. In DNA form, the CDR3 reads TGCAGTGCTGGGGGACAGGGGAGCAATCAGCCCCAGCATTTT.

V gene TRBV6-4 combines with J gene TRBJ2-1; TRBD2 matches at 9 bases. The ends lost 2 bases at V and 8 bases at J; junction bases unmatched: 10. The length of the CDR3 is 16 residues. The germline V gene encodes CDR1 MRHNA and CDR2 SNTAGT. The CDR3 sequence: CASSDQGSGSFDEQFF. CDR3 sequence (DNA): TGTGCCAGCAGTGACCAGGGTAGCGGGAGTTTTGATGAGCAGTTCTTC.

The gene calls are TRBV29-1 and TRBJ2-7, with D perhaps assigned TRBD1 or TRBD2 (5 bases each). V was shortened by 7 bases and J by 7 bases, with 17 bases between the two germline ends. The V gene's germline CDR1 is SQVTM and CDR2 ANQGSEA. CDR3 length equals 12 residues. The CDR3 reads CSADSGGKEQYF. The CDR3 DNA is TGCAGCGCCGACAGTGGGGGTAAGGAGCAGTACTTC.

This clonotype was recorded a few times. This rearrangement joins TRBV11-2 to TRBJ2-5; D may be TRBD1 or TRBD2 (5 bases each). V was clipped by 3 bases and J by 5 bases, with 7 bases between them. The CDR3 spans 12 residues. Looked up from germline, CDR1 is SGHAT and CDR2 is FQNNGV. The CDR3 coding sequence is TGTGCCAGCAGCTTCGAGGGGGAGACCCAGTACTTC. Protein sequence: CASSFEGETQYF.

Many counts were recorded for this clonotype. The rearrangement joins TRBV20-1 to TRBJ2-7; D may be TRBD2 (6 bases). V was cut by 6 bases and J by 7 bases, with 16 bases left in between. The CDR3 spans 12 residues. Germline lookup yields CDR1 DFQATT and CDR2 SNEGSKA (reference sequence). The CDR3 region has the DNA TGCAGTGCCGATAACTTGGGGAGGGAGCAGTACTTC. Protein product: CSADNLGREQYF.

This chain connects TRBV3-1 to TRBJ1-2; TRBD1 aligns across 8 bases. J lost 6 bases, V lost 1 base, and 4 bases had no gene match. The CDR3 runs 14 residues. CDR1 is LGHDT and CDR2 is YNNKEL in the germline V gene (reference sequence). CDR3: CASSQGQGFDGYTF. The CDR3 nucleotides read TGTGCCAGCAGCCAAGGACAGGGGTTCGATGGCTACACCTTC.

This clonotype was found a few times. V and J are TRBV3-1 and TRBJ2-3; no firm D call. The CDR3 covers 15 residues. The germline V gene has CDR1 LGHDT and CDR2 YNNKEL (reference sequence). V was pared by 4 bases and J by 0 bases, with 11 bases between. CDR3 loop: CASSPTPLSTDTQYF. The CDR3 DNA follows: TGTGCCAGCAGCCCAACTCCGCTAAGCACAGATACGCAGTATTTT.

The chain recombines TRBV5-1 with TRBJ2-1, with 7 bases matching TRBD2. Germline V gene lookup returns CDR1 SGHRS and CDR2 YFSETQ. This CDR3 comprises 14 residues. Trimming took 4 bases from V and 5 from J; bases not matched to a gene: 6. The CDR3 DNA follows: TGCGCCAGCAGCCCCGGCGGGGGAAACAATGAGCAGTTCTTC. Protein: CASSPGGGNNEQFF.

There are a few counts of this clonotype. The CDR3 region is CASSSGSRISYEQYF. DNA of the CDR3: TGTGCCAGCAGCTCGGGGTCGCGGATATCCTACGAGCAGTACTTC. V is TRBV7-2 and J is TRBJ2-7; tentatively, D is TRBD2 (5 bases). V lost 4 bases and J 1 base, leaving 14 bases between the germline ends. Germline CDR1 SGHTA, CDR2 FQGNSA. The CDR3 length is 15 residues.

The J gene is TRBJ1-6, the V gene TRBV4-2, with unresolved D. V was trimmed by 0 bases and J by 14 bases, leaving 8 bases between them. Germline V gene sequence: CDR1 LGHNA, CDR2 YNFKEQ. CDR3 length: 12 residues. The DNA of the CDR3 is TGTGCCAGCAGCCAAGAACGGTCAGCCCTCCACTTT. This codes for CASSQERSALHF.

Only a few counts were recorded for this clonotype. The chain combines TRBV29-1 with TRBJ1-3, with 7 bases identical to TRBD1. Unmatched junction bases numbered 6, after V lost 6 bases and J lost 1 base. This CDR3 is built from 14 residues. The V gene's germline CDR1 is SQVTM and CDR2 ANQGSEA. CDR3 protein: CSVAQGGSGNTIYF. The CDR3 DNA is TGCAGCGTCGCCCAGGGGGGATCTGGAAACACCATATATTTT.